These 14 T cell receptor beta chains were all obtained from the same sample, sequenced in a study of T cells in Graves' hyperthyroidism and ophthalmopathy. From RNA transcripts, TCR beta CDR3 regions were amplified. The HTBI primer set was used in a first-round RT-PCR of the TCR CDR3. TCRdb re-analysed the multiplex PCR reads in MiXCR, keeping a single row per CDR3 protein. The table lists around 610,000 distinct CDR3 sequences, under 15% of them singletons. Sequencing was done on a sample of blood. The receptors were sampled from a woman in her 40s with Graves' ophthalmopathy.

There are many counts of this clonotype. CDR3 amino acids: CASSQGPRSYEQYF. CDR3 DNA: TGTGCCAGCAGCCAGGGACCGAGATCCTACGAGCAGTACTTC. The chain links TRBV11-2 to TRBJ2-7; the D gene could be TRBD1 or TRBD2 (5 bases each). The germline V gene has CDR1 SGHAT and CDR2 FQNNGV. V gave up 5 bases and J gave up 1 base, with 12 bases separating them. This CDR3 spans 14 amino acids.

This clonotype was counted between two and nine times. The chain employs TRBV10-3 and TRBJ2-7; TRBD1 matches 7 bases. The germline gives CDR1 ENHRY, CDR2 SYGVKD. Unmatched junction bases numbered 4, after V lost 1 base and J lost 1 base. The CDR3 contains 15 residues. CDR3 nucleotide sequence: TGTGCCATCAGTGAGTTCACAGGGGATTCCTACGAGCAGTACTTC. Its translation: CAISEFTGDSYEQYF.

The chain employs TRBV12-3 or TRBV12-4 and TRBJ2-7; the D call may be TRBD1 or TRBD2 (5 bases each). The V gene lost 1 base and the J gene lost 5 bases, with 12 bases spanning the gap. The CDR3 is 14 residues long. In DNA form, the CDR3 reads TGTGCCAGCAGTTTAGGGACAAGGGGACACGAGCAGTACTTC. As protein: CASSLGTRGHEQYF.

This clonotype occurred many times. This rearrangement joins TRBV19 to TRBJ2-2, with TRBD2 identical over 12 bases. The CDR3 consists of 17 residues. CDR1 is LNHDA, CDR2 SQIVND, per germline (reference sequence). The V gene end was trimmed by 3 bases and the J gene end by 4 bases; junction bases not matched to a gene: 6. CDR3: CASSMGSSGRVTGELFF. The CDR3 coding sequence is TGTGCCAGTAGTATGGGCTCTAGCGGGAGGGTCACCGGGGAGCTGTTTTTT. The full variable domain, with the rest looked up from reference TRBV19 and TRBJ2-2, is DGGITQSPKYLFRKEGQNVTLSCEQNLNHDAMYWYRQDPGQGLRLIYYSQIVNDFQKGDIAEGYSVSREKKESFPLTVTSAQKNPTAFYLCASSMGSSGRVTGELFFGEGSRLTVL.

Many counts were recorded for this clonotype. The chain uses TRBV7-2 and TRBJ2-5; TRBD2 matches 9 bases. The CDR3 has 16 residues. V gave up 3 bases and J gave up 2 bases; unmatched junction bases: 7. Germline-derived CDR1 and CDR2 are SGHTA and FQGNSA. For the CDR3, the DNA is TGTGCCAGCAGCTTGCCGGGGAGCGGGGGGCAAGAGACCCAGTACTTC. Residues: CASSLPGSGGQETQYF. The whole variable domain, remainder taken from reference TRBV7-2 and TRBJ2-5, is GAGVSQSPSNKVTEKGKDVELRCDPISGHTALYWYRQSLGQGLEFLIYFQGNSAPDKSGLPSDRFSAERTGGSVSTLTIQRTQQEDSAVYLCASSLPGSGGQETQYFGPGTRLLVL.

This clonotype was observed many times. V usage is TRBV19 and J usage is TRBJ1-2, with D perhaps matching TRBD1 (6 bases). The CDR3 length is 14 residues. V was pared by 6 bases and J by 7 bases, with 18 bases between. The germline CDR1 and CDR2 sequences are LNHDA and SQIVND (reference sequence). The DNA of the CDR3 is TGTGCCAGTAGCCCGCGGGGGGGGGCAGCTGGCTACACCTTC. Its protein is CASSPRGGAAGYTF.

This clonotype was recorded at least ten times. The V and J genes are TRBV19 and TRBJ1-1; no firm D call. The CDR3 totals 15 residues. Germline lookup yields CDR1 LNHDA and CDR2 SQIVND (reference sequence). Trimming cost V 9 bases and J 1 base, with 18 bases left between them. The CDR3 sequence is CASNFGVRRNTEAFF. CDR3 nucleotides: TGTGCCAGCAACTTCGGGGTAAGACGGAACACTGAAGCTTTCTTT.

Ten or more counts support this clonotype. This sequence joins TRBV6-2 or TRBV6-3 and TRBJ2-5; unclear D gene. The V end was cut by 6 bases, the J end by 2 bases, with 7 bases between. This CDR3 is built from 12 residues. Per the germline V gene, CDR1 is MNHEY and CDR2 is SVGEGT. Written as DNA, the CDR3 is TGTGCCAGCAGCTGGGGTCAAGAGACCCAGTACTTC. Encoded protein: CASSWGQETQYF.

In nucleotides, the CDR3 is TGTGCCAGCAGCGGGACAGGGAATTTTTCACCCCTCCACTTT. Translation: CASSGTGNFSPLHF. The chain carries TRBV28 and TRBJ1-6; TRBD1 agrees at 9 bases. The CDR3 extends over 14 amino acids. V shed 6 bases and J 9 bases; nucleotides not matched to a gene: 6. Germline-derived CDR1 and CDR2 are MDHEN and SYDVKM. The full variable domain, its missing parts supplied by reference TRBV28 and TRBJ1-6, is DVKVTQSSRYLVKRTGEKVFLECVQDMDHENMFWYRQDPGLGLRLIYFSYDVKMKEKGDIPEGYSVSREKKERFSLILESASTNQTSMYLCASSGTGNFSPLHFGNGTRLTVT.

This clonotype was found many times. The rearrangement uses TRBV4-2 and TRBJ1-3, with a weak D call TRBD1 (5 bases). The length of the CDR3 is 17 residues. From germline, CDR1 is LGHNA and CDR2 YNFKEQ. V was clipped by 4 bases and J by 0 bases, with 16 bases between them. For the CDR3, the DNA is TGTGCCAGCAGCCCCCGGGACGCAATACTCTCTGGAAACACCATATATTTT. Translation gives CASSPRDAILSGNTIYF.

Ten or more counts support this clonotype. This chain joins TRBV30 and TRBJ1-6, with D tentatively TRBD1 (6 bases). V was clipped by 1 base and J by 6 bases, with 16 bases between them. Per the germline V gene, CDR1 is GTSNPN and CDR2 is SVGIG (reference sequence). The CDR3 has 16 residues. The CDR3 DNA sequence: TGTGCCTGGAGTGGGGACACCGCAGCTGCTAATTCACCCCTCCACTTT. This gives the protein CAWSGDTAAANSPLHF.

This clonotype has more than one count but fewer than ten. This chain links TRBV4-1 with TRBJ2-7; 7 nucleotides line up with TRBD2. The CDR3 consists of 15 residues. Per germline, CDR1 MGHRA and CDR2 YSYEKL. V gave up 1 base and J gave up 2 bases; unmatched junction bases: 5. The CDR3 DNA reads TGCGCCAGCAGCCAAGGACTAGCCACAACCTACGAGCAGTACTTC. It translates to CASSQGLATTYEQYF.

The rearrangement uses TRBV2 and TRBJ2-2, with unresolved D. The V gene lost 7 bases and the J gene lost 0 bases, with 6 bases spanning the gap. CDR3 length: 13 residues. CDR1 is SNHLY and CDR2 is FYNNEI in the germline V gene. CDR3 residues: CASMLTNTGELFF. CDR3 coding DNA: TGTGCCAGCATGCTTACGAACACCGGGGAGCTGTTTTTT.

This chain uses TRBV20-1 with TRBJ2-7; D tentatively reads TRBD1 or TRBD2 (9 bases each). The CDR3 totals 16 residues. V lost 7 bases, J lost 2 bases, and 24 bases lay in between. Germline CDR1 and CDR2: DFQATT and SNEGSKA (reference sequence). The CDR3 nucleotides are TGCAGTGGGGACAGGGTGACTAGCGGCGTCACCTACGAGCAGTACTTC. Encoded protein: CSGDRVTSGVTYEQYF.